This T cell receptor (beta chain) emerged from a study of blood T cell repertoires in COVID-19. Turning to the study itself: Donors in the United States, Italy and Spain gave samples during acute or convalescent COVID-19.

V lost 3 bases and J lost 0; bases outside the gene matches: 8. Germline V gene sequence: CDR1 DFQATT, CDR2 SNEGSKA (reference sequence). The CDR3 covers 17 residues. Two consecutive negative NP/OP PCR tests, clearance, or resolved symptoms defined Cohort 3 recovery. This clone was recorded only once. Sequenced by immunoSEQ multiplex PCR; TCRdb stores in-frame clones only, minus some. Among 270,000 or so clones listed, about 89% were seen once. The sequencing sample was made of PBMCs or T cells enriched from blood (not recorded which). The TCR was taken from a woman between 18 and 30 years old who had recovered from COVID-19. The rearrangement joins TRBV20-1 to TRBJ2-3, with 11 bases that match TRBD2. The CDR3 spells CSASEGTSGSSTDTQYF. The CDR3 DNA reads TGCAGTGCTAGTGAAGGGACTAGCGGCTCTAGCACAGATACGCAGTATTTT.